Listed here are 5 T cell receptor beta chains from one sample, sequenced in a study of metastatic and nonmetastatic thyroid tumors (dated by TCRdb to 2020 to 2022). Library preparation was by PCR. The listed sequencing device is Illumina HiSeq 4000. TCRdb handled the public reads itself, with Q25 trimming in fastp and clone calling in MiXCR, and kept productive beta chains. The sample profile shows about 16,000 clones; about 33% of them were found once. The ten largest clones take up more than 10% of the sample. No patient had received any treatment before thyroid surgery. Material for sequencing was tumor tissue. The receptors here all came from a male donor with papillary thyroid cancer or a benign thyroid nodule (not recorded which). Some clones in this sample may be carry-over from other donors' samples.

By share, this clone counts as medium-sized. This chain connects TRBV20-1 to TRBJ2-2; maybe TRBD1 (6 bases). Germline V gene lookup returns CDR1 DFQATT and CDR2 SNEGSKA (reference sequence). V was cut by 1 base and J by 3 bases, with 9 bases left in between. The CDR3 contains 14 residues. This CDR3 is CSARARGDTGELFF. DNA of the CDR3: TGCAGTGCTAGAGCCAGGGGCGACACCGGGGAGCTGTTTTTT.

The rearrangement links TRBV20-1 to TRBJ1-6, with 7 positions matching TRBD1. The CDR3 sequence is 14 residues long. The V gene's germline CDR1 is DFQATT and CDR2 SNEGSKA (reference sequence). Losses at the gene ends were 2 bases for V and 9 bases for J; bases not matched to a gene: 7. CDR3 sequence: CSARPGQTRSPLHF. As DNA, the CDR3 is TGCAGTGCTAGACCGGGACAGACACGTTCACCCCTCCACTTT.

By sample share, this clone is medium-sized. The chain combines TRBV20-1 with TRBJ1-2; the match to TRBD1 covers 10 bases. CDR1 is DFQATT and CDR2 is SNEGSKA in the germline V gene (reference sequence). The CDR3 is 13 residues long. Trimming at V came to 6 bases and at J to 4 bases, leaving 5 bases not matched to a gene. The CDR3 bases are TGCAGTGCCCGGGACAGGGGATTCTATGGCTACACCTTC. Its translation is CSARDRGFYGYTF.

This clone was recorded only once. The chain links TRBV7-9 to TRBJ1-2; 9 bases line up with TRBD1. V was pared by 5 bases and J by 4 bases, with 5 bases of the junction left unmatched. In germline, CDR1 is SEHNR, CDR2 FQNEAQ (reference sequence). The CDR3 length is 14 residues. This CDR3 is CASSPPTGGYGYTF. CDR3 bases: TGTGCCAGCAGCCCCCCGACAGGGGGCTATGGCTACACCTTC.

The chain joins TRBV9 to TRBJ1-1, with 7 positions matching TRBD1. Germline CDR1 reads SGDLS; CDR2 reads YYNGEE. CDR3 length: 16 residues. V trimming: 0 bases; J trimming: 1 base; junction bases outside the gene matches: 6. The CDR3 loop reads CASSVEGGDRNTEAFF. The CDR3 DNA sequence: TGTGCCAGCAGCGTAGAGGGGGGGGACAGGAACACTGAAGCTTTCTTT.